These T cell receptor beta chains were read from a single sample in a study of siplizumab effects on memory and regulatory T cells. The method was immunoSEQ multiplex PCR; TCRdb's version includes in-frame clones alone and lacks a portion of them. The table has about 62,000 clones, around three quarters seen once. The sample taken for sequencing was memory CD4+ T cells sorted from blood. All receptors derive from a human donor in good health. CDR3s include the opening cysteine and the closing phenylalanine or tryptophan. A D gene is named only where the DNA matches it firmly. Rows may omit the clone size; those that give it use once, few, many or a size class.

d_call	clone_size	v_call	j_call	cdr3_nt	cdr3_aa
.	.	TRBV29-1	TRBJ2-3	TGCAGCGTTAAGGTCCCTGCCGGGACTCAGGATTTT	CSVKVPAGTQDF
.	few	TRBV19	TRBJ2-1	TGTGCCAGTAGTATAGCGGTCGGTAGCTTGGCGGGGCAGTTCTTC	CASSIAVGSLAGQFF
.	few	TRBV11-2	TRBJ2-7	TGTGCCAGCAGCTTAGGTGGGTTCGAGCAGTACTTC	CASSLGGFEQYF
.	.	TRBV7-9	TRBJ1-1	TGTGCCAGCAGCGAACAGGGTGAGGGCACTGAAGCTTTCTTT	CASSEQGEGTEAFF
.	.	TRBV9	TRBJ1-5	TGTGCCAGCAGCGTAGGGACAGCTTACAATCAGCCCCAGCATTTT	CASSVGTAYNQPQHF
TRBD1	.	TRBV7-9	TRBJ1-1	TGTGCCAGCAGCTTATCGACAGGGGGCGCGGGGACTGAAGCTTTCTTT	CASSLSTGGAGTEAFF
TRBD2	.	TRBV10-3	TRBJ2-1	TGTGCCATCAGCGAAGCGGGGGACTCCTACAATGAGCAGTTCTTC	CAISEAGDSYNEQFF
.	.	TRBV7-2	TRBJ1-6	TGTGCCAGCAGCTTAATCTTGCGTAATTCACCCCTCCACTTT	CASSLILRNSPLHF
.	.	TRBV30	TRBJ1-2	TGTGCCTGGAGCCTCGGACAATCCTATGGCTACACCTTC	CAWSLGQSYGYTF
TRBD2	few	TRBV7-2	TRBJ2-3	TGTGCCAGCAGTGAAGGTAGCGGGGGGCCCACAGATACGCAGTATTTT	CASSEGSGGPTDTQYF
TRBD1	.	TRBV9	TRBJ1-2	TGTGCCAGCAGCCCGAGCCCCGGGACAGGGTACAACTATGGCTACACCTTC	CASSPSPGTGYNYGYTF
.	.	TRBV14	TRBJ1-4	TGTGCCAGCAGCCAGGGACGACCTCGAGGGGGTGAAAAACTGTTTTTT	CASSQGRPRGGEKLFF
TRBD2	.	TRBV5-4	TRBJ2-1	TGTGCCAGCAGCCGTCCCCTAGCGGGGGGATATGAGCAGTTCTTC	CASSRPLAGGYEQFF
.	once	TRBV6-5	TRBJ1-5	TGTGCCAGCAGTTACGGGGGGCAGGGAGGTCAGCCCCAGCATTTT	CASSYGGQGGQPQHF
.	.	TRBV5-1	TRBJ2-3	TGCGCCAGCAGCTTGTGGGGCAGGGGTGCAGATACGCAGTATTTT	CASSLWGRGADTQYF
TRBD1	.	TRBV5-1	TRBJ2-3	TGCGCCAGCAGCTTGGGAACAGGGGGCGTCGGGGATACGCAGTATTTT	CASSLGTGGVGDTQYF
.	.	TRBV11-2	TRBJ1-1	TGTGCCAGCAGCTTAGGTCAGGGAGGGTACACTGAAGCTTTCTTT	CASSLGQGGYTEAFF
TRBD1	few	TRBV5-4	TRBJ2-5	TGTGCCAGCAGCCGAGGACAGGGGGGGTCAGAGACCCAGTACTTC	CASSRGQGGSETQYF
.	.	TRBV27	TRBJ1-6	TGTGCCAGCAGTTTGAGGGGGAAAAATTCACCCCTCCACTTT	CASSLRGKNSPLHF
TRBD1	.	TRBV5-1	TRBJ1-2	TGCGCCAGCAGCTCCTCAGGGGGGGCGAGCGGCTACACCTTC	CASSSSGGASGYTF
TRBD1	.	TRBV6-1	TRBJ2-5	TGTGCCAGCAGTGCCTTTCTAGGGGGCGCCCAAGAGACCCAGTACTTC	CASSAFLGGAQETQYF
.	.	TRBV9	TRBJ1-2	TGTGCCAGCAGCGTGGATGGACAGAGCAGGTATGGCTACACCTTC	CASSVDGQSRYGYTF
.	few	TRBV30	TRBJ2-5	TGTGCCTGGAGGGTGGGGCGGGGTATAGGGACCCAGTACTTC	CAWRVGRGIGTQYF
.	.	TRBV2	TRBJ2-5	TGTGCCAGCACGCTTCAAGAGACCCAGTACTTC	CASTLQETQYF
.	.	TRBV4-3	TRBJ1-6	TGCGCCAGCAGCCCAACACGTCTAGGTTCACCCCTCCACTTT	CASSPTRLGSPLHF
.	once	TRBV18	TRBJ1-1	TGTGCCAGCTCACCTGGGCAGTTGGGCACTGAAGCTTTCTTT	CASSPGQLGTEAFF
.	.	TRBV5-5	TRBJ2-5	TGTGCCAGCAGCTTGTCCACTGCAGCCAACGTTGAGACCCAGTACTTC	CASSLSTAANVETQYF
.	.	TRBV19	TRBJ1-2	TGTGCCAGTAGTATCCGAGAAAACTATGGCTACACCTTC	CASSIRENYGYTF
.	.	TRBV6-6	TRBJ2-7	TGTGCCAGCTGTGAGACAGACTCCTACGAGCAGTACTTC	CASCETDSYEQYF
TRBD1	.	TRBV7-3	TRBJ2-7	TGTGCCAGCAGCCCGACAGGGGTCGGGGAGCAGTACTTC	CASSPTGVGEQYF
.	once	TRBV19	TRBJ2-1	TGTGCCAGTAGCGCCTCCTACAATGAGCAGTTCTTC	CASSASYNEQFF
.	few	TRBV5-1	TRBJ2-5	TGCGCCAGCAGCGAGGGGGGAAGGAGGGAGACCCAGTACTTC	CASSEGGRRETQYF
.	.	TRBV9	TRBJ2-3	TGTGCCAGCACACCCTCCCCTAGCACAGATACGCAGTATTTT	CASTPSPSTDTQYF
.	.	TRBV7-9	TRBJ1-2	TGTGCCAGCAGCTTAGCCGGACAAGATGGCTACACCTTC	CASSLAGQDGYTF
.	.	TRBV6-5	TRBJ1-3	TGTGCCAGCAGTGAATACCGGCTCATATATTTT	CASSEYRLIYF
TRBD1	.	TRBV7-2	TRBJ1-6	TGTGCCAGCAGCTTAGGACAGGGGCCTTCACCCCTCCACTTT	CASSLGQGPSPLHF
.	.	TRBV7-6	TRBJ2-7	TGTGCCAGCAGCTTCCTTTCGGCGGCGTACGAGCAGTACTTC	CASSFLSAAYEQYF
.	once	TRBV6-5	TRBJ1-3	TGTGCCAGCATCCTTACGGGGTCTGGAAACACCATATATTTT	CASILTGSGNTIYF
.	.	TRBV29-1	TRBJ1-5	TGCAGCGTTAAAGACGGGTACAATCAGCCCCAGCATTTT	CSVKDGYNQPQHF
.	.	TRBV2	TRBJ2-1	TGTGCCAGCGGGCGGTTCTCCGATGAGCAGTTCTTC	CASGRFSDEQFF
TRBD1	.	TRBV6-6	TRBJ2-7	TGTGCCAGCACCAGGACAGGGGTCAACGAGCAGTACTTC	CASTRTGVNEQYF
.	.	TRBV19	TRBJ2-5	TGTGCCAGTAGCGCGACCAGGGGAGAGACCCAGTACTTC	CASSATRGETQYF
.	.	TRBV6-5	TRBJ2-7	TGTGCCAGCAGGCGCCCGGGACAAACCTACGAGCAGTACTTC	CASRRPGQTYEQYF
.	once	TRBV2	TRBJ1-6	TGTGCCAGCAGTGAATGGGGGGGTAGTTCACCCCTCCACTTT	CASSEWGGSSPLHF
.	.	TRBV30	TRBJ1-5	TGTGCCTGGAGTATAAGATTGGGGGCTCGGAATCAGCCCCAGCATTTT	CAWSIRLGARNQPQHF
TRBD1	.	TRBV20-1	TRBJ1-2	TGCAGTGCACCGTATACAGGGGGGCCCTCCTTC	CSAPYTGGPSF
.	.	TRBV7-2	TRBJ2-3	TGTGCCAGCAGCGCACTAGGGGGAGCTGATACGCAGTATTTT	CASSALGGADTQYF
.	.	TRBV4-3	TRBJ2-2	TGCGCCAGCAGCCAGGAAACAAAGGCCGGGGAGCTGTTTTTT	CASSQETKAGELFF
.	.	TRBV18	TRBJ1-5	TGTGCCAGCTCACCTGGTGAGGGACCTAATCAGCCCCAGCATTTT	CASSPGEGPNQPQHF
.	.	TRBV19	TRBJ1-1	TGTGCCAGTAGTATTACAGTTAGGGGCACTGAAGCTTTCTTT	CASSITVRGTEAFF
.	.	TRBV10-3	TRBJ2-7	TGTGCCATCAGTGGGACAGACCCTCAGCAGTACTTC	CAISGTDPQQYF
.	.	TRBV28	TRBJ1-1	TGTGCCAGCAGTTTAGGGGGATCACAGCTGAGCGCTTTCTTT	CASSLGGSQLSAFF
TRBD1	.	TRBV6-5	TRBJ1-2	TGTGCCAGCAGTTATGGACAGGGACCATCTAACTATGGCTACACCTTC	CASSYGQGPSNYGYTF